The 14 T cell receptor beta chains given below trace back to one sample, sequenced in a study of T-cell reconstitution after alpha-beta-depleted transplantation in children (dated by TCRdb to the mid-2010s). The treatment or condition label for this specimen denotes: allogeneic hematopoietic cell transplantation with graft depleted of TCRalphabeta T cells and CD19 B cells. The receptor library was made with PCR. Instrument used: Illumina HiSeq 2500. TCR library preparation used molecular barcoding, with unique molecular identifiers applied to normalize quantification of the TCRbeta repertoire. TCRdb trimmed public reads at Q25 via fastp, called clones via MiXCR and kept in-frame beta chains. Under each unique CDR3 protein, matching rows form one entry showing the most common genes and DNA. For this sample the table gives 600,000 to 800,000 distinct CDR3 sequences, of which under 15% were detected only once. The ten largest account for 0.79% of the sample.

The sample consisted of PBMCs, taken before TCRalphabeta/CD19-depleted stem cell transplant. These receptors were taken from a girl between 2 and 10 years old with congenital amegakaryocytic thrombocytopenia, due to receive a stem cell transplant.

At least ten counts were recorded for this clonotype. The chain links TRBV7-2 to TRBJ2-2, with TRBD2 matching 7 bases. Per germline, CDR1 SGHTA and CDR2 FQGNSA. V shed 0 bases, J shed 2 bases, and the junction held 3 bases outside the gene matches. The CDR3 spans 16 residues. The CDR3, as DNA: TGTGCCAGCAGCTTAGCCGGGACTATCAACACCGGGGAGCTGTTTTTT. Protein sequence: CASSLAGTINTGELFF.

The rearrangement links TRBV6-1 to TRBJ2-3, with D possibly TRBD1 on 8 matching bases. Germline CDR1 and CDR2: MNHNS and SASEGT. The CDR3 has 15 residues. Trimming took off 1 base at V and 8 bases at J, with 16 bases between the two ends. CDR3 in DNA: TGTGCCAGCAGTGAAGAGCCAGGGGGCGGGGGTACGCAGTATTTT. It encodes CASSEEPGGGGTQYF.

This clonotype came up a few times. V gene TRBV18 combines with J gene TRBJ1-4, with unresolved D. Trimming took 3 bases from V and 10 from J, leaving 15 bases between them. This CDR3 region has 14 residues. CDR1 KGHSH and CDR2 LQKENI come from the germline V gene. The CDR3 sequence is CASSPPRTSPKLFF. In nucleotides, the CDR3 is TGTGCCAGCTCACCGCCAAGAACATCTCCAAAACTGTTTTTT.

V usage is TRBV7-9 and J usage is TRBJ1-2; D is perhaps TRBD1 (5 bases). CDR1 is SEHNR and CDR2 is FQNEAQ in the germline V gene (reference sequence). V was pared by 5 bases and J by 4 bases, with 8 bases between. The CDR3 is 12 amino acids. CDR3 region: CASSRDLYGYTF. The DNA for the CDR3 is TGTGCCAGCAGCCGGGACCTCTATGGCTACACCTTC.

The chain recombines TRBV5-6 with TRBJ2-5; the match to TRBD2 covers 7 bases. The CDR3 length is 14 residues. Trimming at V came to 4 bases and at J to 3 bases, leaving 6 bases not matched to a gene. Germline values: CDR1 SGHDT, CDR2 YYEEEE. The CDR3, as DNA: TGTGCCAGCAGCCTGACTAGCCTTGAAGAGACCCAGTACTTC. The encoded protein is CASSLTSLEETQYF.

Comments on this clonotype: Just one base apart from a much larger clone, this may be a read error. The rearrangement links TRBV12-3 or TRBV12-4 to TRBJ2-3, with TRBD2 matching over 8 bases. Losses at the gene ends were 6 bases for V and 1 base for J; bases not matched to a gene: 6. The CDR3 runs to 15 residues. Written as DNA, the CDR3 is TGTGCCAGCAGCATTAGCGGGATCCGCACAGATACGCAGTATTTT. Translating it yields CASSISGIRTDTQYF.

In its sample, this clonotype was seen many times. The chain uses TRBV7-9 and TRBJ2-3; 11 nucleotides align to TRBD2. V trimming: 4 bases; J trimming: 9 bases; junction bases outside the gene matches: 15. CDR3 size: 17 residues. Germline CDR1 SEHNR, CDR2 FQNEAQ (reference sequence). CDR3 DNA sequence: TGTGCCAGCAGCTCTTCCGGGACTAGCGGCATTAACCGGACGCAGTATTTT. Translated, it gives CASSSSGTSGINRTQYF.

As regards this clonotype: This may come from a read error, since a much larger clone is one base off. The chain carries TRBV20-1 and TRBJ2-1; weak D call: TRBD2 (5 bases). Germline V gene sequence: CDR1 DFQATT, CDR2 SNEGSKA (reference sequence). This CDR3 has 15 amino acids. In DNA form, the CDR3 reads TGCAGTGCCCATAACGGACTCCTCCTAGGCTATGAGCAGTCCTTC. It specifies CSAHNGLLLGYEQSF.

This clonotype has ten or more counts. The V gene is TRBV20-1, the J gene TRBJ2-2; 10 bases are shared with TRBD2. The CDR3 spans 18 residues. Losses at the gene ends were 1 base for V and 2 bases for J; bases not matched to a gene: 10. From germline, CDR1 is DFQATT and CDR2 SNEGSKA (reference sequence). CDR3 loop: CSARVRKSGRANTGELFF. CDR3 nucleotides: TGCAGTGCTAGAGTGAGGAAAAGCGGGAGGGCCAACACCGGGGAGCTGTTTTTT.

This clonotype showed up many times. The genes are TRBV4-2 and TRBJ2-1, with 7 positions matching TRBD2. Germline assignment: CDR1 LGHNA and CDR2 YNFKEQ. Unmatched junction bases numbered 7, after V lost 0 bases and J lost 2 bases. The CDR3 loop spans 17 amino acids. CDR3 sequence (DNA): TGTGCCAGCAGCCAAGACGGGCCTAGCGGAACCTACAATGAGCAGTTCTTC. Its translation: CASSQDGPSGTYNEQFF.

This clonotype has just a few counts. The CDR3 sequence is CASSFEQGGETQYF. In nucleotides, the CDR3 is TGTGCCAGCAGTTTTGAACAGGGAGGGGAGACCCAGTACTTC. The chain joins TRBV12-3 or TRBV12-4 to TRBJ2-5; tentatively, D is TRBD2 (7 bases). The CDR3 is 14 residues long. Deletions cut 3 bases from V and 5 bases from J, with 13 bases between.

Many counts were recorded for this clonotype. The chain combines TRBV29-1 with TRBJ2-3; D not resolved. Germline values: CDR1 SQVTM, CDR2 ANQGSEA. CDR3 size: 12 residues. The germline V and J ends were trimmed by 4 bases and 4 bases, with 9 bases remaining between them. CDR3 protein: CSVGPQPDTQYF. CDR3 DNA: TGCAGCGTTGGTCCCCAACCAGATACGCAGTATTTT.

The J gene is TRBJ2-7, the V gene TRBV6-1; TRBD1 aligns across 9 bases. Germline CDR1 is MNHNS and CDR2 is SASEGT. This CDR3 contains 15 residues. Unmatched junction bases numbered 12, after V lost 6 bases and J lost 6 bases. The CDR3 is CASRPSGTGIREQYF. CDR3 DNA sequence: TGTGCCAGCAGACCGTCCGGGACAGGGATCCGCGAGCAGTACTTC.

CDR3 sequence: CASSPVPRERNEQYF. CDR3 DNA: TGTGCCAGCTCACCGGTTCCGCGGGAGAGGAACGAGCAGTACTTC. V is TRBV18 and J is TRBJ2-7, with 7 bases lining up with TRBD2. Germline-derived CDR1 and CDR2 are KGHSH and LQKENI. The J segment lost 5 bases and the V segment lost 3 bases, leaving 10 bases of the junction unmatched. This CDR3 comprises 15 residues.